A selection of T cell receptor beta chains follows, all from one sample in a study of CD8+ T cells in alopecia areata. Profiled with immunoSEQ multiplex PCR; TCRdb holds only in-frame clones, not every one. The sample has approximately 210,000 clones; roughly three fifths are singletons. The sample in question was CD4+ T cells sorted from blood, obtained between weeks 44 and 45, from a patient treated with tofacitinib. The receptor set was obtained from a human donor with alopecia areata. The CDR3 runs from the conserved cysteine through the conserved F or W. Each record gives: clone size, D gene, J gene, V gene, CDR3 DNA, CDR3 protein. The D gene is left open where the match is weak. Part of the rows lack a size; the others show once, few, many or a class for expanded clones.

size: .
D: .
J: TRBJ2-1
V: TRBV29-1
DNA: TGCAGCGTTGCGGGCATCGATGAGCAGTTCTTC
CDR3: CSVAGIDEQFF

size: .
D: .
J: TRBJ2-2
V: TRBV2
DNA: TGTGCCAGCGGTCAGGCGACGAACACCGGGGAGCTGTTTTTT
CDR3: CASGQATNTGELFF

size: .
D: .
J: TRBJ1-2
V: TRBV7-2
DNA: TGTGCCAGCAGCTTAGTCGTAGGGGGAGCCTATGGCTACACCTTC
CDR3: CASSLVVGGAYGYTF

size: .
D: .
J: TRBJ1-1
V: TRBV19
DNA: TGTGCCAGTAGGAACCCTGGGACCAGACAAAAGGAAGCTTTCTTT
CDR3: CASRNPGTRQKEAFF

size: .
D: .
J: TRBJ1-2
V: TRBV7-2
DNA: TGTGCCAGCAGCTTAAAGGACGGCTATGGCTACACCTTC
CDR3: CASSLKDGYGYTF

size: .
D: .
J: TRBJ2-5
V: TRBV15
DNA: TGTGCCACCAGCAGGGCTCTGCAAGAGACCCAGTACTTC
CDR3: CATSRALQETQYF

size: .
D: .
J: TRBJ2-7
V: TRBV7-2
DNA: TGTGCCAGCAGCCCAACATGGACAGGGAGGGTGCACTTC
CDR3: CASSPTWTGRVHF

size: .
D: .
J: TRBJ1-1
V: TRBV29-1
DNA: TGCAGCGTTGATCCTCTCCAGACCCTTCTTGGGAACACTGAAGCTTTCTTT
CDR3: CSVDPLQTLLGNTEAFF

size: .
D: TRBD1
J: TRBJ2-1
V: TRBV6-5
DNA: TGTGCCAGCAGTCGTAGACAGGGGGTCCACAATGAGCAGTTCTTC
CDR3: CASSRRQGVHNEQFF

size: few
D: .
J: TRBJ2-1
V: TRBV4-3
DNA: TGCGCCAGCAGCTACTACAATGAGCAGTTCTTC
CDR3: CASSYYNEQFF

size: .
D: TRBD1
J: TRBJ2-3
V: TRBV29-1
DNA: TGCAGCGTGGGGACAGGGGGCGAAGATACGCAGTATTTT
CDR3: CSVGTGGEDTQYF

size: .
D: .
J: TRBJ2-7
V: TRBV18
DNA: TGTGCCAGCTCACCACGGCAGTTAGTCTACGAGCAGTACTTC
CDR3: CASSPRQLVYEQYF

size: .
D: TRBD1
J: TRBJ1-1
V: TRBV4-1
DNA: TGCGCCAGCAGCAACATTGGGACAGGGACTGAAGCTTTCTTT
CDR3: CASSNIGTGTEAFF

size: .
D: .
J: TRBJ2-2
V: TRBV14
DNA: TGTGCCAGCAGCCAAGTTATCCGTTTGAGGAACACCGGGGAGCTGTTTTTT
CDR3: CASSQVIRLRNTGELFF

size: .
D: TRBD1
J: TRBJ1-1
V: TRBV29-1
DNA: TGCAGCGTTGAGTCATTGGCAGGGGGCACTGAAGCTTTCTTT
CDR3: CSVESLAGGTEAFF

size: .
D: TRBD2
J: TRBJ2-3
V: TRBV29-1
DNA: TGCAGCGTTACCGGGACTAGAGGCACAGATACGCAGTATTTT
CDR3: CSVTGTRGTDTQYF

size: .
D: TRBD1
J: TRBJ1-1
V: TRBV29-1
DNA: TGCAGCGTCCAGGGGGGATTGAACACTGAAGCTTTCTTT
CDR3: CSVQGGLNTEAFF

size: .
D: TRBD1
J: TRBJ2-1
V: TRBV4-3
DNA: TGCGCCAGCAGCCAAACCAGGGGGCGTGAGCAGTTCTTC
CDR3: CASSQTRGREQFF

size: .
D: .
J: TRBJ1-1
V: TRBV29-1
DNA: TGCAGCGTTGAACTCGGGAAGAACACTGAAGCTTTCTTT
CDR3: CSVELGKNTEAFF

size: .
D: .
J: TRBJ2-7
V: TRBV7-2
DNA: TGTGCCAGCAGCCTAACGGGGGGCAACTACGAGCAGTACTTC
CDR3: CASSLTGGNYEQYF

size: .
D: .
J: TRBJ2-3
V: TRBV6-5
DNA: TGTGCCAGCACTATGCGGGGCACAGATACGCAGTATTTT
CDR3: CASTMRGTDTQYF

size: .
D: .
J: TRBJ2-1
V: TRBV6-1
DNA: TGTGCCAGCAGTGAAGCAGAATGGCAGTTGGGCCCCTACAATGAGCAGTTCTTC
CDR3: CASSEAEWQLGPYNEQFF

size: .
D: .
J: TRBJ2-2
V: TRBV5-1
DNA: TGCGCCAGCAGCTTGACAGGCCCTAGGACCGGGGAGCTGTTTTTT
CDR3: CASSLTGPRTGELFF

size: .
D: .
J: TRBJ2-3
V: TRBV29-1
DNA: TGCAGCGTTGAGGTTGTCAGCACAGATACGCAGTATTTT
CDR3: CSVEVVSTDTQYF

size: few
D: TRBD1
J: TRBJ2-3
V: TRBV19
DNA: TGTGCCAGTAGTATCCTAGGGGCACAGGGGGATCACACAGATACGCAGTATTTT
CDR3: CASSILGAQGDHTDTQYF

size: .
D: TRBD1
J: TRBJ1-2
V: TRBV30
DNA: TGTGCCTGGAGTCCCAAGACAGGGGTATATGGCTACACCTTC
CDR3: CAWSPKTGVYGYTF

size: .
D: .
J: TRBJ2-7
V: TRBV29-1
DNA: TGCAGCGTTATATCACTGGCCTACGAGCAGTACTTC
CDR3: CSVISLAYEQYF

size: .
D: .
J: TRBJ2-3
V: TRBV5-6
DNA: TGTGCCAGCAGCTCTAGGGGGGACGGTGCGACGCAGTATTTT
CDR3: CASSSRGDGATQYF

size: few
D: .
J: TRBJ1-1
V: TRBV13
DNA: TGTGCCAGCAGCTTCGGAAGGAGCCTAGACACTGAAGCTTTCTTT
CDR3: CASSFGRSLDTEAFF

size: .
D: TRBD1
J: TRBJ2-5
V: TRBV11-2
DNA: TGTGCCAGCAGCTTAGAAGGGACAGGGGGCTACCAAGAGACCCAGTACTTC
CDR3: CASSLEGTGGYQETQYF

size: .
D: TRBD1
J: TRBJ1-2
V: TRBV27
DNA: TGTGCCAGCAGTGTACAGGGGGGTAATGGCTACACCTTC
CDR3: CASSVQGGNGYTF